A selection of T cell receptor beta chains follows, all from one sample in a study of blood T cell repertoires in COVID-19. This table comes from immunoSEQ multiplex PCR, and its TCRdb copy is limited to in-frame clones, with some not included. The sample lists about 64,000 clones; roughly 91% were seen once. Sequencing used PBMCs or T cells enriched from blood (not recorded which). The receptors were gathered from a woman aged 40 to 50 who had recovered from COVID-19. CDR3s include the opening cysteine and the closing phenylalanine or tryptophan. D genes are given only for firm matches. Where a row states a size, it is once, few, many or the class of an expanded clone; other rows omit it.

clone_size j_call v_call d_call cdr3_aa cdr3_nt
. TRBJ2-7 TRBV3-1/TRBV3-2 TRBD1 CASNPGQGEQYF TGTGCCAGCAACCCGGGACAGGGCGAGCAGTACTTC
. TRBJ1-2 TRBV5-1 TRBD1 CASSFRDSNYGYTF TGCGCCAGCAGCTTCCGGGACAGCAACTATGGCTACACCTTC
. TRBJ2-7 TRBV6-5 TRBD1 CASSYRDRGTQYF TGTGCCAGCAGTTACCGCGACAGGGGAACGCAGTACTTC
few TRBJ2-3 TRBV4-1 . CASSEEPGYTDTQYF TGCGCCAGCAGCGAAGAGCCAGGCTACACAGATACGCAGTATTTT
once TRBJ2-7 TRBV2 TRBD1 CASSESRQGMSDEQYF TGTGCCAGCAGTGAAAGTAGACAGGGGATGTCTGACGAGCAGTACTTC
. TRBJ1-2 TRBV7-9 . CASSLGAGDGYTF TGTGCCAGCAGCTTAGGGGCGGGGGACGGCTACACCTTC
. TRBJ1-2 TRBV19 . CASSRSRQSNYGYTF TGTGCCAGTAGTAGATCGCGACAGTCTAACTATGGCTACACCTTC
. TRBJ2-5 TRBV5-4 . CASSLGGLGETQYF TGTGCCAGCAGCTTGGGGGGGCTGGGGGAGACCCAGTACTTC
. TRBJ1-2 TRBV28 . CASSSGLYGYTF TGTGCCAGCAGTTCTGGGCTCTATGGCTACACCTTC
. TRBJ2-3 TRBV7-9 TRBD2 CASSSPRGGRGGLDTQYF TGTGCCAGCAGCTCCCCCAGGGGTGGACGGGGGGGCCTCGATACGCAGTATTTT
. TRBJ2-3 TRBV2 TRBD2 CASSELAGGTDTQYF TGTGCCAGCAGTGAGTTAGCGGGGGGCACAGATACGCAGTATTTT
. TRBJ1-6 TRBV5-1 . CASSSWNGATSPLHF TGCGCCAGCAGCTCCTGGAACGGAGCGACTTCACCCCTCCACTTT
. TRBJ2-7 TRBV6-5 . CASSYLGQGSYEQYF TGTGCCAGCAGTTACTTGGGGCAGGGGTCCTACGAGCAGTACTTC
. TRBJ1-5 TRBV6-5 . CASSIRGGYQPQHF TGTGCCAGCAGTATACGCGGGGGCTATCAGCCCCAGCATTTT
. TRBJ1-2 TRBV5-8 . CASSLGQGPIYGYTF TGTGCCAGCAGCCTTGGCCAGGGCCCTATCTATGGCTACACCTTC
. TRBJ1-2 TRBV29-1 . CSVVGANYGYTF TGCAGCGTTGTAGGAGCTAACTATGGCTACACCTTC